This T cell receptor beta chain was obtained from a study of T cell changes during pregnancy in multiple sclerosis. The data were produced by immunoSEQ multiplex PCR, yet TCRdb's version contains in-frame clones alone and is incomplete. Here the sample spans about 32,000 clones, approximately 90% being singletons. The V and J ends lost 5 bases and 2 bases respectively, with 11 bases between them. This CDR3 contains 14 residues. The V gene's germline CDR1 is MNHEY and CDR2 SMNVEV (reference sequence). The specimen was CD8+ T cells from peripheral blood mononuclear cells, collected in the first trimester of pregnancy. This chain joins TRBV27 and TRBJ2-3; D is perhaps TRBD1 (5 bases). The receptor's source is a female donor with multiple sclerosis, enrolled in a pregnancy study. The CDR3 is CASSPGIYTDTQYF. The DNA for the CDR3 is TGTGCCAGCAGTCCAGGGATTTACACAGATACGCAGTATTTT.